This T cell receptor beta chain comes out of a study of blood T cell repertoires in COVID-19. The overall study: COVID-19 samples collected from the United States, Italy and Spain covered acute and convalescent phases. The cDNA or gDNA used as material had been derived from T cells, B-cell-depleted T cells, or PBMCs.

J lost 6 bases, V lost 5 bases, and 8 bases had no gene match. This CDR3 has 14 amino acids. Germline CDR1 is KGHDR and CDR2 is SFDVKD. How the authors handled the data: Reference gene primer amplification gave estimated nucleated cell counts. Data came from immunoSEQ multiplex PCR; TCRdb stores just in-frame clones and leaves some out. V and J calls and clone size are given by that table; D and trimming were obtained from the DNA. The data contain about 97,000 clones, more than 90% of them seen just once; the ten biggest clones take up around 4%. This rearrangement joins TRBV24-1 to TRBJ2-7; the match to TRBD1 covers 8 bases. The receptor's source is a man between 18 and 35 years old with acute or convalescent COVID-19. The specimen was peripheral blood. The CDR3 here is CATSAGTGGSEQYF. The CDR3 DNA reads as TGTGCCACCAGTGCCGGGACAGGAGGATCCGAGCAGTACTTC.